These 27 T cell receptor beta chains were all obtained from the same sample, sequenced in a study of OX40 agonist ivuxolimab in advanced cancers. Some clones are missing from TCRdb's copy, which holds only in-frame ones; the method was immunoSEQ multiplex PCR. This table holds about 40,000 clones, approximately 90% found once. Sequenced material: CD4+ or CD8+ T cells sorted from blood, taken in a trial of the OX40 agonist ivuxolimab. The source of these receptors is an adult with an advanced solid tumor such as melanoma, head and neck, liver or kidney cancer.

The rearrangement uses TRBV6-5 and TRBJ2-7, with 8 bases that match TRBD1. Per the germline V gene, CDR1 is MNHEY and CDR2 is SVGAGI. Losses at the gene ends were 6 bases for V and 5 bases for J; bases not matched to a gene: 3. This CDR3 comprises 12 residues. CDR3 nucleotides: TGTGCCAGCAGATGGACAGGGAACGAGCAGTACTTC. It specifies CASRWTGNEQYF.

This clone was detected a few times. The chain uses TRBV6-6 and TRBJ1-6, with D hard to call. V gave up 4 bases and J gave up 10 bases, with 17 bases separating them. Germline lookup yields CDR1 MNHNY and CDR2 SVGAGI (reference sequence). This CDR3 contains 15 residues. The CDR3 region has the DNA TGTGCCAGCAGTTTACTAGGCGGCGCGAACTCACCCCTCCACTTT. Translated: CASSLLGGANSPLHF.

CDR3 residues: CASSGTSGYEQYF. Here the CDR3 DNA reads TGTGCCAGCAGTGGTACTTCAGGGTACGAGCAGTACTTC. The chain couples TRBV6-5 to TRBJ2-7, with D possibly TRBD1 on 5 matching bases. The germline gives CDR1 MNHEY, CDR2 SVGAGI. The CDR3 is 13 amino acids. The V and J ends lost 5 bases and 4 bases respectively, with 12 bases between them.

This clone was counted once. The V and J genes are TRBV19 and TRBJ1-1, with D hard to call. This CDR3 has 13 amino acids. V gave up 3 bases and J gave up 6 bases, with 11 bases separating them. The V gene's germline CDR1 is LNHDA and CDR2 SQIVND (reference sequence). The DNA for the CDR3 is TGTGCCAGTAGTATGTCTAACGGGGCTGAAGCTTTCTTT. It encodes CASSMSNGAEAFF.

The gene calls are TRBV5-4 and TRBJ1-5, with 8 nucleotides matching TRBD1. V shed 4 bases and J 6 bases; nucleotides not matched to a gene: 9. Germline V lookup: CDR1 SGHNT, CDR2 YYREEE (reference sequence). The CDR3 extends over 15 amino acids. CDR3 in DNA: TGTGCCAGCAGCCCCGGACAGGGAAGGGGTCAGCCCCAGCATTTT. It specifies CASSPGQGRGQPQHF.

The chain has TRBV6-6 and TRBJ1-2, with no clear D. V shed 6 bases and J shed 3 bases, with 11 bases lying between them. Germline CDR1 is MNHNY and CDR2 is SVGAGI (reference sequence). The CDR3 consists of 13 residues. In nucleotides, the CDR3 is TGTGCCAGCAGCCCGCCGTCGGACTATGGCTACACCTTC. This gives the protein CASSPPSDYGYTF.

The chain is built from TRBV15 and TRBJ1-1; tentatively, D is TRBD1 (5 bases). Germline-derived CDR1 and CDR2 are LNHNV and YYDKDF (reference sequence). The CDR3 has 14 residues. V lost 5 bases and J 2 bases, leaving 12 bases between the germline ends. In DNA, the CDR3 is TGTGCCACCAGCGCATTGGGGGGTAACACTGAAGCTTTCTTT. This gives the protein CATSALGGNTEAFF.

The chain is built from TRBV30 and TRBJ1-2; D is possibly TRBD1 (6 bases). The CDR3 is made up of 14 amino acids. Looked up from germline, CDR1 is GTSNPN and CDR2 is SVGIG (reference sequence). V was trimmed by 0 bases and J by 3 bases, leaving 11 bases between them. CDR3 amino acids: CAWSVPGADYGYTF. In nucleotides, the CDR3 is TGTGCCTGGAGTGTACCAGGGGCGGACTATGGCTACACCTTC.

The chain carries TRBV2 and TRBJ1-4, with 7 bases identical to TRBD1. Germline V lookup: CDR1 SNHLY, CDR2 FYNNEI. The junction had 5 bases not matched to a gene; V was cut back by 3 bases and J by 7 bases. The CDR3 runs 14 residues. In DNA, the CDR3 is TGTGCCAGCAGTGAGCACAGGGGTGGTGAAAAACTGTTTTTT. The encoded protein is CASSEHRGGEKLFF.

J is TRBJ1-5 and V is TRBV4-1; 8 nucleotides match TRBD1. The germline CDR1 and CDR2 sequences are MGHRA and YSYEKL. J gave up 1 base and V 5 bases, and 4 bases lay outside the gene matches. The CDR3 runs 15 residues. CDR3 DNA sequence: TGCGCCAGCAGCTGGACAGGGAAGAGCAATCAGCCCCAGCATTTT. Its translation: CASSWTGKSNQPQHF.

V gene TRBV27 combines with J gene TRBJ1-2, with 12 bases identical to TRBD1. Germline V gene sequence: CDR1 MNHEY, CDR2 SMNVEV (reference sequence). The CDR3 runs 17 residues. V lost 4 bases and J lost 0; bases outside the gene matches: 6. The CDR3 protein is CASSCLGTGGSNYGYTF. In DNA, the CDR3 is TGTGCCAGCAGTTGCCTAGGGACAGGGGGCTCTAACTATGGCTACACCTTC.

The gene calls are TRBV6-6 and TRBJ1-2; TRBD1 might be the D (5 bases). The CDR3 length is 14 residues. The ends were cut back, 0 bases at V and 4 bases at J, with 9 bases in the middle. The germline V gene has CDR1 MNHNY and CDR2 SVGAGI (reference sequence). CDR3 DNA sequence: TGTGCCAGCAGTTACTCGATCGGGGCCTATGGCTACACCTTC. Translated, it gives CASSYSIGAYGYTF.

The rearrangement links TRBV27 to TRBJ1-5; no clear D. The V gene's germline CDR1 is MNHEY and CDR2 SMNVEV (reference sequence). Trimming removed 6 bases at V and 8 bases at J, with 14 bases between. This CDR3 comprises 13 residues. The CDR3 sequence is CASSPLLTEPQHF. The CDR3, as DNA: TGTGCCAGCAGCCCCCTCCTCACGGAGCCCCAGCATTTT.

The gene calls are TRBV7-9 and TRBJ2-3, with D unresolved. Germline-derived CDR1 and CDR2 are SEHNR and FQNEAQ (reference sequence). Trimming removed 1 base from V and 2 bases from J, with 7 bases in between. This CDR3 is built from 14 residues. CDR3 protein: CASSLEMDTDTQYF. CDR3 bases: TGTGCCAGCAGCTTAGAAATGGACACAGATACGCAGTATTTT.

J is TRBJ2-7 and V is TRBV25-1; D perhaps matches TRBD1 (6 bases). The germline V gene encodes CDR1 MGHDK and CDR2 SYGVNS. Trimming shortened V by 6 bases and J by 6 bases, and 15 bases separated the two germline ends. This CDR3 contains 13 residues. Here the CDR3 reads CASREQGATEQYF. The CDR3 coding sequence is TGTGCCAGCAGGGAACAGGGAGCCACCGAGCAGTACTTC.

The CDR3 loop reads CASSALPRYGYTF. In DNA, the CDR3 is TGTGCCAGCAGTGCTCTCCCTAGGTATGGCTACACCTTC. The chain couples TRBV6-5 to TRBJ1-2; D not certain. The CDR3 is 13 amino acids. CDR1 is MNHEY and CDR2 is SVGAGI in the germline V gene. V lost 5 bases to trimming and J lost 5 bases, with 12 bases between them.

V gene TRBV7-2 combines with J gene TRBJ1-6; 9 positions agree with TRBD1. CDR1 and CDR2 (germline): SGHTA, FQGNSA. The CDR3 has 18 amino acids. V trimming: 4 bases; J trimming: 10 bases; junction bases outside the gene matches: 17. The CDR3 spells CASSSDRGLGIGGSPLHF. The CDR3 region has the DNA TGTGCCAGCAGCTCGGACAGGGGTTTGGGAATTGGGGGGTCACCCCTCCACTTT.

This chain joins TRBV6-1 and TRBJ1-1; possible D gene TRBD1, 6 bases. The CDR3 spans 14 residues. Per germline, CDR1 MNHNS and CDR2 SASEGT. Trimming cost V 5 bases and J 1 base, with 11 bases left between them. The CDR3 DNA reads TGTGCCAGCAGTTTCGGGACACCGAACACTGAAGCTTTCTTT. It yields the protein CASSFGTPNTEAFF.

The DNA of the CDR3 is TGTGCCAGCAGCCCAGGGGGCGGGGCCAAAAACATTCAGTACTTC. This sequence encodes CASSPGGGAKNIQYF. The rearrangement joins TRBV11-2 to TRBJ2-4; 8 bases match TRBD1. Germline V gene sequence: CDR1 SGHAT, CDR2 FQNNGV. V lost 5 bases to trimming and J lost 1 base; unmatched junction nucleotides: 4. CDR3 length: 15 amino acids.

The rearrangement joins TRBV6-6 to TRBJ2-1, with 7 bases aligning to TRBD1. The CDR3 totals 15 residues. The ends lost 6 bases at V and 2 bases at J; junction bases unmatched: 7. Germline V lookup: CDR1 MNHNY, CDR2 SVGAGI (reference sequence). The CDR3 sequence is CASSFDRDPYNEQFF. The DNA of the CDR3 is TGTGCCAGCAGCTTTGACAGGGACCCCTACAATGAGCAGTTCTTC.

About this clone: Relative to the germline gene, one junction end is altered; a read error may explain this. The rearrangement joins TRBV6-1 to TRBJ1-4, with D uncertain. CDR3 length: 9 residues. Germline values: CDR1 MNHNS, CDR2 SASEGT. The CDR3, as DNA: TGTGCCAGCAACAGAAAAACTGTTTTT. Translation: CASNRKTVF.

This sequence joins TRBV13 and TRBJ2-1, with 10 bases fitting TRBD1. V dropped 4 bases and J dropped 2; count of bases not matched to a gene: 2. The CDR3 runs to 15 residues. Per the germline V gene, CDR1 is PRHDT and CDR2 is FYEKMQ (reference sequence). The DNA of the CDR3 is TGTGCCAGCAGCTCCGGACAGGGGGCCTACAATGAGCAGTTCTTC. Protein: CASSSGQGAYNEQFF.

The rearrangement uses TRBV6-4 and TRBJ2-3; 9 bases agree with TRBD2. Per germline, CDR1 MRHNA and CDR2 SNTAGT. Trimming at V came to 4 bases and at J to 4 bases, leaving 6 bases not matched to a gene. This CDR3 is 15 amino acids long. CDR3 in DNA: TGTGCCAGCAGTGTTACCGGGACTAGCCCAGATACGCAGTATTTT. Translated: CASSVTGTSPDTQYF.

The chain links TRBV5-5 to TRBJ2-7; 7 bases align to TRBD2. The CDR3 length is 14 residues. The germline gives CDR1 SGHKS, CDR2 YYEKEE (reference sequence). The V segment lost 5 bases and the J segment 1 base; nucleotides outside the gene matches: 6. CDR3 residues: CASRYSGPSYEQYF. The CDR3 nucleotides read TGTGCCAGCAGATATAGCGGGCCTTCCTACGAGCAGTACTTC.

The chain is built from TRBV19 and TRBJ2-7, with 11 bases aligning to TRBD2. The V segment lost 5 bases and the J segment 3 bases; nucleotides outside the gene matches: 3. Germline V gene lookup returns CDR1 LNHDA and CDR2 SQIVND (reference sequence). The CDR3 has 14 residues. The CDR3 loop is CASSGTSGYYEQYF. Here the CDR3 DNA reads TGTGCCAGTAGTGGGACTAGCGGATACTACGAGCAGTACTTC.

The rearrangement links TRBV7-9 to TRBJ2-7, with D possibly matching TRBD1 (5 bases). Germline V gene data show CDR1 as SEHNR and CDR2 as FQNEAQ (reference sequence). This CDR3 is built from 13 residues. Trimming stripped 8 bases from V and 4 bases from J, with 15 bases between. CDR3 bases: TGTGCCAGCCAACCGGTAGGGGTTTACGAGCAGTACTTC. Protein product: CASQPVGVYEQYF.

This clone was observed a few times. The chain combines TRBV27 with TRBJ2-3; D is uncertain. Per germline, CDR1 MNHEY and CDR2 SMNVEV (reference sequence). This CDR3 contains 13 residues. V shed 3 bases and J shed 0 bases, with 4 bases lying between them. The chain's CDR3 is CASSFKSTDTQYF. In nucleotides, the CDR3 is TGTGCCAGCAGTTTCAAAAGCACAGATACGCAGTATTTT.